This T cell receptor beta chain was documented in a study of T cells in narcolepsy (dated by TCRdb to the late 2010s). About the study as a whole: Patients with narcolepsy type 1 or type 2 (NT1, NT2) and healthy control donors were enrolled in the study. Autoreactive T cells targeting hypocretin neuron self-antigens (hypocretin, TRIB2) were sought in narcolepsy patients, and TCR Vbeta sequencing was used to track clonotypes in blood and CSF. On the study overall, not on this receptor specifically: Certain blood memory CD4+ repertoires from patients and controls had no sequences that matched autoreactive T cell clones. Numbers of sequenced blood memory CD4+ clonotypes were comparable, with averages of around 39,000 in patients and roughly 33,000 in controls. Plots that compared CSF and blood CD4+ T cell clonotypes from the same patient highlighted HCRT-specific and TRIB2-specific autoreactive clonotypes. According to the report, autoreactive clonotypes were detected serially in the blood of the same patients and of different patients, but not in healthy controls.

Libraries were made using the immunoSEQ multiplex PCR assay. Here the immuneACCESS table is served through TCRdb, limited to in-frame sequences with V and J called. Missing clones are a known gap in these copies; in checked studies unresolved V genes cover under half, and the rest lacks a known reason. This sample has 26,000 or so clones in its table, and approximately 80% of those were observed once. The top ten hold under 3.5% of the sample. For TCR Vbeta sequencing, memory CD4+ T cells were sorted ex vivo from the peripheral blood of narcolepsy patients and healthy controls. This clone has just one count. Its antigen is not yet known. No base qualities exist here, and no much larger clone lies one base off it. According to the germline V gene, CDR1 reads SGHDT and CDR2 reads YYEEEE. The CDR3 spans 16 residues, from the cysteine through the phenylalanine. Only CDR3 DNA remains: 48 bases, in frame from the first base. A distance of 14 bases separates the germline ends of V and J, which lose 3 bases and 0 bases respectively.

The clonotype comes from a human donor with narcolepsy. The specimen sequenced was CD45RA- memory CD4+ T cells from PBMCs. This specimen's cell subset or site label, interpreted: memory T cells sorted ex vivo from peripheral blood. The V and J genes are TRBV5-6 and TRBJ2-3; a tentative D call is TRBD1 (5 bases match). The CDR3: CASSYNRITSTDTQYF. The bases read TGTGCCAGCAGCTACAACAGGATTACTAGCACAGATACGCAGTATTTT.